This T cell receptor beta chain was identified in a study of T-cell memory formation after mild COVID-19. The study's findings and limits: There were some responding clones in pre-infection memory, which suggested that cross-reactive memory had joined. CD8+ contracting clones occupied EMRA, while CD4+ ones occupied mainly CM and EM. Clones contracting over day 15 to 85 were CD4/CD8 balanced, with later expanders leaning CD4+. Second-wave clones peaking on day 37 lacked confirmed SARS-CoV-2 specificity.

Looked up from germline, CDR1 is SGDLS and CDR2 is YYNGEE. The CDR3 length is 14 residues. V lost 4 bases to trimming and J lost 7 bases; unmatched junction nucleotides: 6. This clonotype appeared a few times. Its antigen is undetermined. TCRdb redid the calling of the 5' RACE reads with MiXCR, one entry per CDR3 protein. The table records about 190,000 distinct CDR3 sequences, around 20% of them present only once. This clonotype was obtained from an adult woman who had mild COVID-19 (a few samples of this study predate the infection). Cell type and time point are not known. J is TRBJ2-4 and V is TRBV9, with 9 positions matching TRBD1. Sequences were obtained from PBMCs or a T cell subset sorted from them (not recorded which). CDR3 residues: CASSLRTGVNIQYF. DNA for the CDR3: TGTGCCAGCAGCCTACGGACAGGGGTGAACATTCAGTACTTC.